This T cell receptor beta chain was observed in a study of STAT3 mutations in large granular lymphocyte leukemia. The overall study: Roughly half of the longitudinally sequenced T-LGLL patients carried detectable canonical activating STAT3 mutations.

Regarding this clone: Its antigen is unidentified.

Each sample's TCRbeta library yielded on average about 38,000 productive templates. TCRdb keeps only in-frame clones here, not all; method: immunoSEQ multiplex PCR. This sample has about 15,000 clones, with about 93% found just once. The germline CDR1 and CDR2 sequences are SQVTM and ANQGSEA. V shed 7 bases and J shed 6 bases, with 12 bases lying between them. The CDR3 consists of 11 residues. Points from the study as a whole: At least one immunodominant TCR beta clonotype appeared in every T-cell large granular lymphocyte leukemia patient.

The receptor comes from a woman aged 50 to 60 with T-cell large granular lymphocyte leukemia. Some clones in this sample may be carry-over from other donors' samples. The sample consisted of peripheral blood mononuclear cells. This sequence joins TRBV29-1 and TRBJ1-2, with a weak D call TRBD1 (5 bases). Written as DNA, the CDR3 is TGCAGCGCCGGCGGGGGTGATGGCTACACCTTC. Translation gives CSAGGGDGYTF.